These 32 T cell receptor beta chains originate from one sample sequenced in a study of T cell repertoires in aging, cancer and after chemotherapy (dated by TCRdb to between 2017 and 2020). The sequencing machine was an Illumina MiSeq. Rearranged TRB sequences spanning V, D and J segments were amplified by multiplex touch-down PCR using a mixed TRB-A/B primer pool. The public reads were reanalyzed by TCRdb: fastp trimming at Q25, MiXCR alignment, in-frame beta chains only. Every entry covers one CDR3 protein and lists the most common genes and DNA from its rows. For this sample the table gives fewer than 15,000 distinct CDR3 sequences, of which roughly 25% were detected only once. The ten largest clones take up roughly half of the sample. TCR beta rearrangements were amplified from genomic DNA extracted from peripheral blood rather than from sorted cells or RNA. Sample: blood. These receptors were collected from a human donor in good health.

There are many counts of this clonotype. V is TRBV12-3 or TRBV12-4 and J is TRBJ1-1; no clear D gene. CDR3 length: 15 residues. Between the trimmed V and J ends, which lost 6 bases and 1 base, there was a span of 15 bases. The CDR3 protein is CASSHDIPRNTEAFF. CDR3 nucleotides: TGTGCCAGCAGCCACGACATCCCGAGGAACACTGAAGCTTTCTTT.

This clonotype was detected only a few times. This chain links TRBV20-1 with TRBJ2-3, with TRBD2 identical over 7 bases. CDR1 is DFQATT, CDR2 SNEGSKA, per germline (reference sequence). The V and J ends lost 7 bases and 0 bases, in that order; junction bases with no gene match: 10. The CDR3 runs 15 residues. The CDR3 nucleotides are TGCAGTGGGGTCCTAGCGGTGCCTAGCACAGATACGCAGTATTTT. Translating it yields CSGVLAVPSTDTQYF.

This clonotype was counted at least ten times. The rearrangement joins TRBV12-3 or TRBV12-4 to TRBJ1-6; TRBD1 matches 8 bases. This CDR3 contains 14 residues. J was trimmed by 7 bases and V by 7 bases; bases with no gene match: 6. DNA for the CDR3: TGTGCCAGCAACCTAGACAGGGGAAATTCACCCCTCCACTTT. It yields the protein CASNLDRGNSPLHF.

The J gene is TRBJ2-5, the V gene TRBV7-2; 7 nucleotides agree with TRBD2. The germline gives CDR1 SGHTA, CDR2 FQGNSA. This CDR3 region has 14 residues. V was pared by 5 bases and J by 5 bases, with 8 bases of the junction left unmatched. CDR3 protein: CASSLDGGLETQYF. The CDR3 DNA is TGTGCCAGCAGCCTGGACGGGGGGTTGGAGACCCAGTACTTC.

V usage is TRBV5-5 and J usage is TRBJ2-3; no clear D gene. This CDR3 has 16 amino acids. Germline V gene lookup returns CDR1 SGHKS and CDR2 YYEKEE (reference sequence). Trimming removed 2 bases at V and 5 bases at J, with 18 bases between. Written as DNA, the CDR3 is TGTGCCAGCAGCTTTCCCTACTCTGCTCTTATAGATACGCAGTATTTT. It is translated as CASSFPYSALIDTQYF.

The chain links TRBV6-2 or TRBV6-3 to TRBJ2-3; D gene unclear. The germline V and J ends were trimmed by 5 bases and 2 bases, with 11 bases remaining between them. There are 14 residues in the CDR3. Germline V lookup: CDR1 MNHEY, CDR2 SVGEGT. This CDR3 reads CASSVGSDTDTQYF. CDR3 nucleotides: TGTGCCAGCAGTGTGGGATCTGACACAGATACGCAGTATTTT.

The gene calls are TRBV6-2 or TRBV6-3 and TRBJ1-3; 8 nucleotides match TRBD1. Germline V CDR1 and CDR2: MNHEY, SVGEGT. CDR3 length: 15 amino acids. Unmatched junction bases numbered 8, after V lost 6 bases and J lost 4 bases. DNA of the CDR3: TGTGCCAGCAGACCTACAGGGGGTCGCGGAAACACCATATATTTT. The encoded protein is CASRPTGGRGNTIYF.

This clonotype was found a few times. The rearrangement joins TRBV27 to TRBJ2-7, with 9 bases that match TRBD1. The CDR3 consists of 13 residues. The germline V gene has CDR1 MNHEY and CDR2 SMNVEV (reference sequence). Germline trimming cut 6 bases from V and 5 bases from J; bases unmatched to any gene: 5. This CDR3 is CASRIQGANEQYF. CDR3 coding DNA: TGTGCCAGCAGGATACAGGGGGCTAACGAGCAGTACTTC.

The chain is built from TRBV5-1 and TRBJ1-2, with a possible D match to TRBD1 (6 bases). The CDR3 is made up of 13 amino acids. Trimming removed 2 bases from V and 5 bases from J, with 10 bases in between. CDR1 and CDR2 (germline): SGHRS, YFSETQ. CDR3 in amino acids: CASSFKQGYGYTF. The CDR3 DNA reads as TGCGCCAGCAGCTTCAAACAGGGTTATGGCTACACCTTC.

By proportion, this clonotype is hyperexpanded. The CDR3 sequence: CASSTTDTQYF. The CDR3 bases are TGTGCCAGCAGCACCACAGATACGCAGTATTTT. The V gene is TRBV25-1, the J gene TRBJ2-3; D is unresolved. The CDR3 loop spans 11 amino acids. Trimming pared 6 bases from V and 2 bases from J, leaving 3 bases between. The germline V gene encodes CDR1 MGHDK and CDR2 SYGVNS.

The chain recombines TRBV19 with TRBJ2-1, with D perhaps TRBD1 (5 bases). V was pared by 3 bases and J by 0 bases, with 12 bases between. The CDR3 is made up of 16 amino acids. From germline, CDR1 is LNHDA and CDR2 SQIVND (reference sequence). The CDR3 reads CASSMGLPSSYNEQFF. The DNA for the CDR3 is TGTGCCAGTAGTATGGGGCTACCCAGCTCCTACAATGAGCAGTTCTTC.

The V call is TRBV19, the J call TRBJ1-2; 8 nucleotides align to TRBD1. This CDR3 has 15 amino acids. The trim removed 5 bases at V and 3 bases at J, leaving 8 bases unmatched. The germline CDR1 and CDR2 sequences are LNHDA and SQIVND (reference sequence). CDR3 in DNA: TGTGCCAGTAGTCCCCTGGACAGGGAAGACTATGGCTACACCTTC. Protein: CASSPLDREDYGYTF.

The table lists this clonotype with a few counts. The chain couples TRBV7-3 to TRBJ2-6; the D gene is possibly TRBD1 (6 bases). Looked up from germline, CDR1 is SGHTA and CDR2 is FQGTGA. This CDR3 is 15 amino acids long. Trimming cost V 5 bases and J 2 bases, with 10 bases left between them. CDR3 coding DNA: TGTGCCAGCAGCGGGGGCACAGCTGGGGCCAACGTCCTGACTTTC. Protein product: CASSGGTAGANVLTF.

In this sample, this clonotype turned up a few times. This chain uses TRBV5-5 with TRBJ2-5; 11 bases align to TRBD1. Per germline, CDR1 SGHKS and CDR2 YYEKEE (reference sequence). This CDR3 region has 14 residues. Trimming removed 4 bases from V and 5 bases from J; junction bases left unmatched: 4. The CDR3 DNA is TGTGCCAGCAGCATGGACAGGGGGCGCGAGACCCAGTACTTC. Amino acids: CASSMDRGRETQYF.

The table lists this clonotype with a few counts. The J gene is TRBJ2-5, the V gene TRBV6-4; the D gene is possibly TRBD1 (5 bases). Per the germline V gene, CDR1 is MRHNA and CDR2 is SNTAGT. This CDR3 region has 13 residues. The V end lost 5 bases, the J end lost 5 bases, and 12 bases lay between the germline ends. This CDR3 reads CASSRQMGETQYF. CDR3 DNA sequence: TGTGCCAGCAGTAGACAGATGGGGGAGACCCAGTACTTC.

This clonotype was found a few times. V and J are TRBV7-3 and TRBJ2-3; D may be TRBD1 or TRBD2 (5 bases each). In germline, CDR1 is SGHTA, CDR2 FQGTGA. The CDR3 extends over 18 amino acids. With 4 bases removed from V and 1 base from J, the gap between germline ends came to 21 bases. The CDR3 reads CASSSLGPRGFGTDTQYF. The CDR3, as DNA: TGTGCCAGCAGCTCCCTGGGACCTCGGGGTTTTGGCACAGATACGCAGTATTTT. Full variable domain (rest looked up from reference TRBV7-3 and TRBJ2-3): GAGVSQTPSNKVTEKGKYVELRCDPISGHTALYWYRQSLGQGPEFLIYFQGTGAADDSGLPNDRFFAVRPEGSVSTLKIQRTERGDSAVYLCASSSLGPRGFGTDTQYFGPGTRLTVL.

The chain links TRBV6-5 to TRBJ2-7; TRBD2 matches 12 bases. From germline, CDR1 is MNHEY and CDR2 SVGAGI. The CDR3 runs 16 residues. Losses at the gene ends were 4 bases for V and 2 bases for J; bases not matched to a gene: 6. This CDR3 is CASSSLAGGSPYEQYF. CDR3 bases: TGTGCCAGCAGTTCCCTAGCGGGGGGGAGTCCCTACGAGCAGTACTTC.

This clonotype came up many times. The chain combines TRBV19 with TRBJ1-2; possibly TRBD1 for D (6 bases). The CDR3 runs to 19 residues. Per the germline V gene, CDR1 is LNHDA and CDR2 is SQIVND (reference sequence). The V end lost 4 bases, the J end lost 4 bases, and 28 bases lay between the germline ends. CDR3 amino acids: CASSTIPLIGQRSIYGYTF. CDR3 bases: TGTGCCAGTAGTACAATCCCTCTTATTGGACAGCGGTCGATCTATGGCTACACCTTC.

This clonotype was observed a handful of times. This sequence joins TRBV12-3 or TRBV12-4 and TRBJ1-6, with TRBD1 matching 7 bases. Unmatched junction bases numbered 0, after V lost 3 bases and J lost 4 bases. The CDR3 is made up of 14 amino acids. The DNA of the CDR3 is TGTGCCAGCAGTTTCAGGGGGTATAATTCACCCCTCCACTTT. Its translation is CASSFRGYNSPLHF.

In the case of this clonotype: Possible read error: a much larger clone is one base away. The chain couples TRBV19 to TRBJ1-2; D gene ambiguous. Germline CDR1 is LNHDA and CDR2 is SQIVND (reference sequence). The CDR3 totals 14 residues. As DNA, the CDR3 is TGTGCCAGTAAAAAGAGAGAAACTAACTATGTCTACACCTTC. Translating it yields CASKKRETNYVYTF.

This clonotype rates as large. The chain carries TRBV6-5 and TRBJ1-6; 7 bases align to TRBD1. V lost 4 bases and J lost 10; bases outside the gene matches: 13. CDR1 MNHEY and CDR2 SVGAGI come from the germline V gene. The CDR3 has 16 amino acids. The CDR3 sequence: CASSSFPPRGISPLHF. Written as DNA, the CDR3 is TGTGCCAGCAGTTCTTTCCCCCCCAGGGGGATATCACCCCTCCACTTT.

This clonotype showed up just a few times. The V call is TRBV7-9, the J call TRBJ2-2; D remains ambiguous. The CDR3 runs to 16 residues. Germline V gene lookup returns CDR1 SEHNR and CDR2 FQNEAQ (reference sequence). V lost 2 bases, J lost 1 base, and 11 bases lay in between. Here the CDR3 reads CASSLSGRRNTGELFF. The CDR3 DNA follows: TGTGCCAGCAGCTTATCCGGCAGGAGGAACACCGGGGAGCTGTTTTTT.

In this sample, this clonotype turned up a few times. This rearrangement joins TRBV27 to TRBJ1-2; maybe TRBD1 (5 bases). The V gene's germline CDR1 is MNHEY and CDR2 SMNVEV (reference sequence). V was shortened by 3 bases and J by 7 bases, with 24 bases between the two germline ends. The CDR3 covers 17 residues. The CDR3 nucleotides read TGTGCCAGCAGTTTTCGATCTTGGGGTGCGGGGACTAGTGGCTACACCTTC. Its translation is CASSFRSWGAGTSGYTF.

This clonotype was picked up a small number of times. The gene calls are TRBV5-4 and TRBJ2-7; D not certain. V was clipped by 0 bases and J by 9 bases, with 13 bases between them. Germline V lookup: CDR1 SGHNT, CDR2 YYREEE (reference sequence). The CDR3 is 13 residues long. The CDR3, as DNA: TGTGCCAGCAGCTTGGCTGGTTCGGTGGTGCAGTACTTC. Amino acids: CASSLAGSVVQYF.

The chain is built from TRBV5-4 and TRBJ1-4; no firm D call. Germline loops: CDR1 SGHNT, CDR2 YYREEE (reference sequence). The V end lost 3 bases, the J end lost 6 bases, and 12 bases lay between the germline ends. The CDR3 extends over 14 amino acids. The CDR3 is CASSSRRQDEKLFF. CDR3 coding DNA: TGTGCCAGCAGCTCCCGCCGCCAGGATGAAAAACTGTTTTTT.

The chain recombines TRBV7-4 with TRBJ1-4, with 7 bases aligning to TRBD1. This CDR3 contains 14 residues. The germline gives CDR1 SGHVT, CDR2 SQSDAQ. J was trimmed by 4 bases and V by 6 bases; bases with no gene match: 5. CDR3 in amino acids: CASSEDRVNEKLFF. Written as DNA, the CDR3 is TGTGCCAGCAGTGAAGACAGGGTTAATGAAAAACTGTTTTTT.

This clonotype appeared many times. The chain links TRBV7-3 to TRBJ2-3; the D gene is possibly TRBD1 (6 bases). Germline assignment: CDR1 SGHTA and CDR2 FQGTGA. The CDR3 contains 14 residues. The ends were cut back, 5 bases at V and 1 base at J, with 10 bases in the middle. CDR3 nucleotide sequence: TGTGCCAGCAGCCTCGGACAGCGCACAGATACGCAGTATTTT. Amino acids: CASSLGQRTDTQYF.

This clonotype was counted a few times. CDR3 protein: CAIGPSQAGAFF. The DNA for the CDR3 is TGTGCCATCGGCCCCTCCCAGGCAGGAGCTTTCTTT. V gene TRBV10-3 combines with J gene TRBJ1-1; the D is unclear. The CDR3 totals 12 residues. Germline V gene lookup returns CDR1 ENHRY and CDR2 SYGVKD. Between the trimmed V and J ends, which lost 8 bases and 10 bases, there was a span of 17 bases.

J is TRBJ2-1 and V is TRBV5-1; D is uncertain. Trimming stripped 0 bases from V and 5 bases from J, with 6 bases between. Germline V CDR1 and CDR2: SGHRS, YFSETQ. The CDR3 spans 13 residues. The DNA of the CDR3 is TGCGCCAGCAGCTTGGGATCCAACAATGAGCAGTTCTTC. Translating gives CASSLGSNNEQFF.

V gene TRBV6-5 combines with J gene TRBJ2-1, with 13 positions matching TRBD2. There are 18 residues in the CDR3. V shed 5 bases, J shed 4 bases, and the junction held 11 bases outside the gene matches. Germline lookup yields CDR1 MNHEY and CDR2 SVGAGI. The CDR3 DNA follows: TGTGCCAGCAGTAGTAGCGGGGGACTAGCGGGACCATACAATGAGCAGTTCTTC. Translated: CASSSSGGLAGPYNEQFF.

The V gene is TRBV5-1, the J gene TRBJ1-2, with no clear D. Germline-derived CDR1 and CDR2 are SGHRS and YFSETQ. The CDR3 covers 11 residues. V lost 0 bases and J lost 5, with 2 bases in between. CDR3 in amino acids: CASSLGYGYTF. The CDR3 DNA reads as TGCGCCAGCAGCTTGGGGTATGGCTACACCTTC.

The V gene is TRBV7-9, the J gene TRBJ1-4; D unresolved. The CDR3 length is 14 residues. The V gene lost 3 bases and the J gene lost 5 bases, with 10 bases spanning the gap. CDR1 SEHNR and CDR2 FQNEAQ come from the germline V gene (reference sequence). CDR3 sequence (DNA): TGTGCCAGCAGCTTTTGGCAGGAAAATGAAAAACTGTTTTTT. Its translation: CASSFWQENEKLFF.